This T cell receptor (beta chain) is from a study of shared clonotypes between healthy human individuals. V was trimmed by 3 bases and J by 2 bases, leaving 15 bases between them. The V gene's germline CDR1 is SGHDN and CDR2 FVKESK. This CDR3 comprises 16 residues. CD8 cells classed as naive were CD45RO-negative and positively selected for CCR7, excluding terminally differentiated effector memory CD45RA+ cells. Measured with immunoSEQ multiplex PCR; TCRdb has only the in-frame clones, and not every one. The sample lists about 2.2 million clones; 90% to 95% were seen once. The rearrangement links TRBV14 to TRBJ2-3, with D unresolved. This TCR derives from a man aged 18 to 30 in good health. Some clones in this sample may be carry-over from other donors' samples. Sequencing was done on a sample of naive CD8+ T cells from PBMCs. As DNA, the CDR3 is TGTGCCAGCAGCCAGCGAGGAAGCTTCTACACAGATACGCAGTATTTT. Protein sequence: CASSQRGSFYTDTQYF. Drawing the rest from reference TRBV14 and TRBJ2-3, the complete variable domain is EAGVTQFPSHSVIEKGQTVTLRCDPISGHDNLYWYRRVMGKEIKFLLHFVKESKQDESGMPNNRFLAERTGGTYSTLKVQPAELEDSGVYFCASSQRGSFYTDTQYFGPGTRLTVL.